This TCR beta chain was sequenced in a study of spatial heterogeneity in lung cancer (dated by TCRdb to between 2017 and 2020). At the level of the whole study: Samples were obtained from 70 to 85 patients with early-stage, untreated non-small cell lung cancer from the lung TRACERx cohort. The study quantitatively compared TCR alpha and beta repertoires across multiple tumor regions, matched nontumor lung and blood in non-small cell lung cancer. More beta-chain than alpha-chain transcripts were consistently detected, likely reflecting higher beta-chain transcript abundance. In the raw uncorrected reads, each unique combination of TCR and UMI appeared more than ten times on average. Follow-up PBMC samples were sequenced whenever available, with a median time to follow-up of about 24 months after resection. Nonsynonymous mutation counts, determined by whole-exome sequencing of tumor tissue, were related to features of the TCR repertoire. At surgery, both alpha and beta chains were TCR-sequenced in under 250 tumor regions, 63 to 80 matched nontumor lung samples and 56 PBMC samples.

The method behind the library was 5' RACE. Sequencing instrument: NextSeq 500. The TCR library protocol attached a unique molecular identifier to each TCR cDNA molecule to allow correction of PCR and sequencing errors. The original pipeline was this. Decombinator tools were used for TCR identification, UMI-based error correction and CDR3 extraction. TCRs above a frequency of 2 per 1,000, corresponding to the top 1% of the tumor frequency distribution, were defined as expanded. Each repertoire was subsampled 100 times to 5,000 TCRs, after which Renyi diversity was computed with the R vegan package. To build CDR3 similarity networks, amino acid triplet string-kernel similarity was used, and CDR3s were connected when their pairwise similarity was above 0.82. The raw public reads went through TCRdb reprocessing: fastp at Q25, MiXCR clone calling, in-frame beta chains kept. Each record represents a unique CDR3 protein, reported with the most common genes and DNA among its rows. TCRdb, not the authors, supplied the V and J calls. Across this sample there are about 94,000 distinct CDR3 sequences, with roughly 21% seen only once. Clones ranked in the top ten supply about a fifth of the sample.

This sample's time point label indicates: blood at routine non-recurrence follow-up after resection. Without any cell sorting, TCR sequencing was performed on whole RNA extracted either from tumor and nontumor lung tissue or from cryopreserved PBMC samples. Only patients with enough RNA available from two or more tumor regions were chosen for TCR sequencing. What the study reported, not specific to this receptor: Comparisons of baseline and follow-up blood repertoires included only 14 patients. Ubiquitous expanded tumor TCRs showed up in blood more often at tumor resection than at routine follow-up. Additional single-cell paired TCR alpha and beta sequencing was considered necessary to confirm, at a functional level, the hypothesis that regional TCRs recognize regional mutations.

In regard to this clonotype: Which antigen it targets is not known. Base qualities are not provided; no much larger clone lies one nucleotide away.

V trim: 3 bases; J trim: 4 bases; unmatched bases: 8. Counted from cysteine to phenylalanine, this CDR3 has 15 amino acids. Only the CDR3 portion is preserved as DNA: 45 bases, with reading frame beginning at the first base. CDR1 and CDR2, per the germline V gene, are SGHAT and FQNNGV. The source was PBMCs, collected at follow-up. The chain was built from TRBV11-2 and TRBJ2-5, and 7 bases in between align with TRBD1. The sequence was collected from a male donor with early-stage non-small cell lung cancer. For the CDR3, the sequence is CASSFRQGPRETQYF. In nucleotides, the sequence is TGTGCCAGCAGCTTCCGACAGGGCCCCAGAGAGACCCAGTACTTC. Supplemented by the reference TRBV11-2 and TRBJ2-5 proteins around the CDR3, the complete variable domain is EAGVAQSPRYKIIEKRQSVAFWCNPISGHATLYWYQQILGQGPKLLIQFQNNGVVDDSQLPKDRFSAERLKGVDSTLKIQPAKLEDSAVYLCASSFRQGPRETQYFGPGTRLLVL.